These 21 T cell receptor beta chains were sequenced from one sample in a study of regulatory and conventional T cells in RAG deficiency. TCRdb's copy holds only in-frame clones and misses some; the assay was immunoSEQ multiplex PCR. The sample yields about 46,000 clones, approximately 90% seen once. Genomic DNA came from blood conventional CD4+ T cells gated CD25-low CD127-high. This same sample was also part of a study on regulatory T cells. This second study says: The primer mix had 52 TRBV and 13 TRBJ primers.

The sample was CD4+ effector T cells sorted from blood. The receptors shown here come from a human donor in good health.

The gene calls are TRBV12-1 and TRBJ2-2. TRBV12-1 is a pseudogene. This CDR3 is 16 amino acids long. The CDR3 reads CASPPSGARYTGELFF. In DNA, the CDR3 is TGTGCCAGCCCTCCTTCCGGGGCCCGATACACCGGGGAGCTGTTTTTT.

V usage is TRBV30 and J usage is TRBJ1-5, with D tentatively TRBD1 (6 bases). Trimming took off 0 bases at V and 3 bases at J, with 12 bases between the two ends. This CDR3 has 15 amino acids. CDR1 and CDR2 from the germline V gene are GTSNPN and SVGIG (reference sequence). CDR3 residues: CAWSVPRGFNQPQHF. CDR3 bases: TGTGCCTGGAGTGTACCCAGGGGCTTCAATCAGCCCCAGCATTTT.

The rearrangement uses TRBV6-6 and TRBJ1-1; no reliable D call. This CDR3 has 13 amino acids. In germline, CDR1 is MNHNY, CDR2 SVGAGI (reference sequence). V dropped 4 bases and J dropped 3 bases, with 9 bases sitting between them. CDR3 protein: CASSLPDYTEAFF. For the CDR3, the DNA is TGTGCCAGCAGTTTACCGGACTACACTGAAGCTTTCTTT.

The chain carries TRBV12-5 and TRBJ2-3; 7 bases agree with TRBD2. V lost 2 bases, J lost 4 bases, and 9 bases stayed unmatched. The CDR3 is 16 amino acids. Germline V gene data show CDR1 as LGHNT and CDR2 as FRNRAP. The CDR3 protein is CASGLLVGGSPDTQYF. In DNA, the CDR3 is TGTGCTAGTGGTTTGTTGGTGGGCGGGAGCCCAGATACGCAGTATTTT.

V and J are TRBV28 and TRBJ1-1; D not resolved. The CDR3 runs to 18 residues. CDR1 MDHEN and CDR2 SYDVKM come from the germline V gene. Trimming left V 5 bases short and J 6 bases short, with 28 bases between. CDR3 protein: CASSKKRPPRHSEPEAFF. CDR3 in DNA: TGTGCCAGCAGTAAAAAGCGACCCCCTCGACACAGCGAGCCTGAAGCTTTCTTT.

The chain links TRBV7-6 to TRBJ2-7, with 8 bases fitting TRBD2. CDR1 is SGHVS and CDR2 is FNYEAQ in the germline V gene. Trimming removed 3 bases from V and 0 bases from J; junction bases left unmatched: 7. CDR3 size: 16 residues. CDR3 DNA: TGTGCCAGCAGCTTGGGCCAGGGGACTAGCTCCTACGAGCAGTACTTC. Translated: CASSLGQGTSSYEQYF.

This clone was counted once. The rearrangement joins TRBV28 to TRBJ1-2, with 7 bases matching TRBD1. This CDR3 is built from 13 residues. Unmatched junction bases numbered 3, after V lost 5 bases and J lost 3 bases. Germline lookup yields CDR1 MDHEN and CDR2 SYDVKM. CDR3 in DNA: TGTGCCAGCAGTCGCGACAGGGACTATGGCTACACCTTC. Protein sequence: CASSRDRDYGYTF.

The genes are TRBV18 and TRBJ2-2, with D unresolved. The CDR3 extends over 14 amino acids. The V end lost 1 base, the J end lost 5 bases, and 8 bases lay between the germline ends. CDR1 and CDR2 (germline): KGHSH, LQKENI. Written as DNA, the CDR3 is TGTGCCAGCTCACCACAGGGTGGAACCGGGGAGCTGTTTTTT. Protein product: CASSPQGGTGELFF.

This clone was seen more than once but under ten times. CDR3 amino acids: CASSLRRPGTFLSGNTIYF. The CDR3 DNA is TGTGCCAGCAGTTTAAGGCGTCCCGGGACGTTTTTGTCGGGAAACACCATATATTTT. This sequence joins TRBV28 and TRBJ1-3; tentatively, D is TRBD1 (5 bases). Deletions cut 2 bases from V and 4 bases from J, with 24 bases between. The CDR3 has 19 residues. Germline CDR1 is MDHEN and CDR2 is SYDVKM.

The chain employs TRBV27 and TRBJ1-1; 8 nucleotides agree with TRBD1. The germline gives CDR1 MNHEY, CDR2 SMNVEV (reference sequence). Trimming cost V 5 bases and J 6 bases; bases outside gene matches: 8. This CDR3 contains 14 residues. The CDR3 DNA reads as TGTGCCAGCAGTCCCCGGGCAGGGGGCTCTGAAGCTTTCTTT. Residues: CASSPRAGGSEAFF.

The chain employs TRBV18 and TRBJ2-7; D remains unclear. Deletions cut 2 bases from V and 2 bases from J, with 4 bases between. CDR3 length: 12 amino acids. CDR1 and CDR2 from the germline V gene are KGHSH and LQKENI. CDR3 sequence reads: CASSPTPYEQYF. CDR3 sequence (DNA): TGTGCCAGCTCACCAACTCCCTACGAGCAGTACTTC.

V is TRBV14 and J is TRBJ2-5, with TRBD2 identical over 7 bases. Germline trimming cut 4 bases from V and 2 bases from J; bases unmatched to any gene: 1. The CDR3 runs to 13 residues. Germline V lookup: CDR1 SGHDN, CDR2 FVKESK. In DNA, the CDR3 is TGTGCCAGCAGCCGGGGACTACAAGAGACCCAGTACTTC. This translates into CASSRGLQETQYF.

The chain has TRBV5-8 and TRBJ1-1; no reliable D call. The CDR3 contains 14 residues. The germline V gene has CDR1 SGHTS and CDR2 YDEGEE. V shed 2 bases and J shed 4 bases, with 12 bases lying between them. The CDR3 coding sequence is TGTGCCAGCAGCTTAAGGGCTCTGGGCACTGAAGCTTTCTTT. Residues: CASSLRALGTEAFF. Full variable domain (missing parts from reference TRBV5-8 and TRBJ1-1): EAGVTQSPTHLIKTRGQQATLRCSPISGHTSVYWYQQALGLGLQFLLWYDEGEERNRGNFPPRFSGRQFPNYSSELNVNALELEDSALYLCASSLRALGTEAFFGQGTRLTVV.

This rearrangement joins TRBV6-5 to TRBJ1-1; D unresolved. The V gene's germline CDR1 is MNHEY and CDR2 SVGAGI. V was clipped by 6 bases and J by 7 bases, with 9 bases between them. The CDR3 spans 11 residues. The CDR3 loop reads CASRADFEAFF. The CDR3 coding sequence is TGTGCCAGCAGGGCCGACTTTGAAGCTTTCTTT.

The rearrangement joins TRBV6-1 to TRBJ1-2; 7 nucleotides align to TRBD1. The CDR3 is 15 residues long. Trimming cost V 6 bases and J 8 bases; bases outside gene matches: 15. Germline CDR1 reads MNHNS; CDR2 reads SASEGT. In nucleotides, the CDR3 is TGTGCCAGCAGACACTACCGGGACAGTACTAAGGGCTACACCTTC. It encodes CASRHYRDSTKGYTF.

The sample holds one count of this clone. The chain is built from TRBV6-6 and TRBJ2-7, with D unresolved. Trimming removed 5 bases at V and 3 bases at J, with 5 bases between. Per germline, CDR1 MNHNY and CDR2 SVGAGI (reference sequence). There are 11 residues in the CDR3. Written as DNA, the CDR3 is TGTGCCAGCAGTCGCGGCTACGAGCAGTACTTC. This translates into CASSRGYEQYF.

The chain is built from TRBV6-1 and TRBJ1-2; D unclear. Germline assignment: CDR1 MNHNS and CDR2 SASEGT. The length of the CDR3 is 11 residues. V dropped 5 bases and J dropped 8 bases, with 9 bases sitting between them. In DNA form, the CDR3 reads TGTGCCAGCAGTCCCTTCACCGGCTACACCTTC. Its protein product is CASSPFTGYTF.

The chain combines TRBV6-1 with TRBJ2-1; possible D gene TRBD2, 6 bases. The CDR3 length is 14 residues. Germline V gene lookup returns CDR1 MNHNS and CDR2 SASEGT. Trimming removed 7 bases at V and 1 base at J, with 11 bases between. The CDR3 is CASTISGSYNEQFF. CDR3 DNA sequence: TGTGCCAGCACAATTAGCGGTTCCTACAATGAGCAGTTCTTC.

The genes are TRBV28 and TRBJ1-2; 8 nucleotides agree with TRBD1. CDR1 is MDHEN and CDR2 is SYDVKM in the germline V gene. The length of the CDR3 is 13 residues. V shed 6 bases, J shed 11 bases, and the junction held 11 bases outside the gene matches. CDR3 sequence (DNA): TGTGCCAGCAGCCTCGGACAGGGAAAGGGGTACACCTTC. This encodes CASSLGQGKGYTF.

This clone turned up a few times. The CDR3 coding sequence is TGTGCCAGCAGTCGACAGACATACGAGCAGTACTTC. Residues: CASSRQTYEQYF. This chain uses TRBV7-9 with TRBJ2-7; TRBD1 is a possible D gene (5 bases). There are 12 residues in the CDR3. V gave up 6 bases and J gave up 4 bases, with 10 bases separating them. Germline V lookup: CDR1 SEHNR, CDR2 FQNEAQ (reference sequence). The full variable domain, rest sourced from reference TRBV7-9 and TRBJ2-7, is DTGVSQNPRHKITKRGQNVTFRCDPISEHNRLYWYRQTLGQGPEFLTYFQNEAQLEKSRLLSDRFSAERPKGSFSTLEIQRTEQGDSAMYLCASSRQTYEQYFGPGTRLTVT.

The genes are TRBV2 and TRBJ2-7; D may correspond to TRBD1 or TRBD2 (5 bases each). Between the trimmed V and J ends, which lost 3 bases and 2 bases, there was a span of 11 bases. The CDR3 is made up of 14 amino acids. Germline CDR1 and CDR2: SNHLY and FYNNEI. CDR3 DNA: TGTGCCAGCAGTGATAGACAGCGGCCCTACGAGCAGTACTTC. Its protein is CASSDRQRPYEQYF.